This T cell receptor beta chain was profiled in a study of identical twins. General study points: Without tracking the same donors, conclusions rested on cross-sectional statistical analysis.

One entry per CDR3 protein results from TCRdb running MiXCR on the 5' RACE reads. The data contain roughly 720,000 distinct CDR3 sequences, 18% of them singletons. Unmatched junction bases numbered 11, after V lost 6 bases and J lost 5 bases. The CDR3 extends over 17 amino acids. To note about this clonotype: As yet, its antigen is unknown.

The same sample was also studied in work on T cells expressing NK-cell markers. This second study notes: Sequencing of TCR beta repertoires drew on sorted CD3+CD56+NKG2C+, CD3+CD56+NKG2C- and CD3+CD56-NKG2C+ T cells.

The rearrangement uses TRBV12-3 or TRBV12-4 and TRBJ2-1; 12 nucleotides align to TRBD2. The specimen sequenced was PBMCs. The source of this sequence is a young woman in good health. CDR3 sequence: CASSTITSGRNHNEQFF. The CDR3 nucleotides read TGTGCCAGCAGCACCATTACTAGCGGGAGGAACCACAATGAGCAGTTCTTC.